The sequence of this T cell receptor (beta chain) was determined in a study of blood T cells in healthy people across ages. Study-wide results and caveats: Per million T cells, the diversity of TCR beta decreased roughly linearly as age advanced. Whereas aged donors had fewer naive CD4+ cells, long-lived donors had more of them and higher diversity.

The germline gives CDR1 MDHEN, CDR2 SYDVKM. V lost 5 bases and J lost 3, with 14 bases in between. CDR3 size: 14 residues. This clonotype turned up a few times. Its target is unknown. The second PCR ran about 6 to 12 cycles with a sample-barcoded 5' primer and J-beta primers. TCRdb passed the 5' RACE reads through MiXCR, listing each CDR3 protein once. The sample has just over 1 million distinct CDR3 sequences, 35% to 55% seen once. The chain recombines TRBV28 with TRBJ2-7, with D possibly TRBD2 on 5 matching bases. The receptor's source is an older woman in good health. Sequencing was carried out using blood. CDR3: CASSPSRAYYEQYF. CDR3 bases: TGTGCCAGCAGTCCATCGCGGGCCTACTACGAGCAGTACTTC.